This TCR beta chain derives from a study of OX40 agonist ivuxolimab in advanced cancers. The overall study: Earlier anti-PD-1, anti-PD-L1 or anti-CTLA-4 therapy was permitted; 30% to 50% had received some.

The CDR3 length is 14 residues. Germline CDR1 is LGHNA and CDR2 is YNFKEQ. The V segment lost 3 bases and the J segment 0 bases; nucleotides outside the gene matches: 1. Study results and caveats: Still undetermined is the antigen specificity of the expanded peripheral T cells.

TCRdb's table, derived via immunoSEQ multiplex PCR, lists solely in-frame clones and lacks some. The sample holds about 54,000 clones, roughly 92% seen once. About this clone itself: Its antigen is currently unknown.

The input for sequencing was CD4+ or CD8+ T cells sorted from blood, taken in a trial of the OX40 agonist ivuxolimab. The V gene is TRBV4-2, the J gene TRBJ2-5; TRBD1 matches at 7 bases. The TCR originated in an adult with an advanced solid tumor such as melanoma, head and neck, liver or kidney cancer. CDR3 coding DNA: TGTGCCAGCAGCCAGGGGACAGACCAAGAGACCCAGTACTTC. This sequence encodes CASSQGTDQETQYF.